This T cell receptor beta chain was retrieved from a study of blood T cell repertoires in COVID-19. The method was immunoSEQ multiplex PCR; TCRdb's version includes in-frame clones alone and lacks a portion of them. The sample holds approximately 71,000 clones, 88% seen once. The germline V gene encodes CDR1 SGHRS and CDR2 YFSETQ. V dropped 3 bases and J dropped 6; count of bases not matched to a gene: 5. The CDR3 sequence is 16 residues long. This TCR was sampled from a human donor in a cohort sampled during active COVID-19. The genes are TRBV5-1 and TRBJ1-6; 11 bases are a match to TRBD1. Source material: peripheral blood. CDR3 sequence reads: CASSSRTGGPNSPLHF. CDR3 in DNA: TGCGCCAGCAGCTCTCGGACAGGGGGCCCTAATTCACCCCTCCACTTT.